This T cell receptor (beta chain) was profiled in a study of cytomegalovirus exposure and HLA in healthy donors. Whole-study results and caveats: The majority of CMV-associated TCR beta chains were reported as apparently HLA-restricted in a later analysis. Highest at DRB1 and lowest at HLA-C, TCR association rates differed among HLA loci in a later analysis.

Trimming stripped 5 bases from V and 5 bases from J, with 9 bases between. CDR3 size: 12 residues. Germline V gives CDR1 SEHNR, CDR2 FQNEAQ (reference sequence). PCR amplification relied on 60 Vbeta primers (plus 13 Jbeta primers). The method was immunoSEQ multiplex PCR; TCRdb's version includes in-frame clones alone and lacks a portion of them. The table shows 150,000 to 200,000 clones, with 80% to 90% occurring only once. Turning to this clone: Its antigen is undetermined.

The sequenced material came from PBMCs. V and J are TRBV7-9 and TRBJ1-1; D remains unclear. This clonotype originated in a man aged 40-50 years in good health and CMV-seropositive. As DNA, the CDR3 is TGTGCCAGCAGCCAATTACATACTGAAGCTTTCTTT. Residues: CASSQLHTEAFF.